Detailed here is one T cell receptor (beta chain). Its antigen is not yet known. Base quality data are lacking; no much larger clone is found one base away. The data were obtained in a study of glioma-infiltrating T cells after dendritic cell vaccination (dated by TCRdb to 2015 to 2016). For context, the study as a whole: The cohort included roughly 15 glioblastoma patients drawn from Phase I and II dendritic cell vaccination trials, of whom 9 were newly diagnosed and 6 had recurrent disease. Between 2003 and 2012, patients were given autologous tumor lysate-pulsed dendritic cell vaccination. The vaccine consisted of monocyte-derived dendritic cells cultured about 7 days with IL-4 and GM-CSF, then pulsed overnight with autologous tumor lysate. Each patient got three intradermal injections of the dendritic cell vaccine, spaced at biweekly intervals, in the arm below the axilla. Deep sequencing of TCR beta CDR3 regions was used to quantify tumor-infiltrating lymphocyte content and compare tumor and blood repertoires in dendritic cell-vaccinated glioblastoma patients. Survival after dendritic cell vaccination was correlated with TCR sequencing metrics, such as TIL content and the overlap between tumor and blood repertoires. What the authors observed across the whole study: The cohort was small and heterogeneous, few patients had complete blood and tumor sets, and even fewer had initial-recurrent tumor pairs. TCR clonality showed no direct relationship with survival, which suggests that a diverse polyclonal response may be important. Longer time to progression and overall survival after dendritic cell vaccination were predicted by higher estimated pretreatment TIL content. The TCR overlap response model with three groups was called speculative and said to need prospective validation.

To be selected, patients needed enough residual fresh-frozen tumor tissue and more than two years of available survival data. Molecular status otherwise varied across the glioblastoma patients, but none of them carried an isocitrate dehydrogenase mutation. PBMC collection took place before vaccination, two weeks after the third vaccination, and at tumor progression if progression occurred. The Qiagen DNeasy Blood extraction Kit was used for extraction of genomic DNA. Using the immunoSEQ assay, TCRB CDR3 regions were amplified from roughly 2.1 micrograms of genomic DNA, or from all available DNA when less than that was on hand. Multiplex PCR used 60 forward primers for TCR V beta segments and 13 reverse primers for J beta segments. To estimate the number of reads per starting template, synthetic control templates were added to each sample at limiting dilution. Sequencing produced 87 bp reads on the Illumina HiSeq System. In the authors' own workflow: To remove PCR and sequencing errors, closely related sequences were merged with a nearest neighbor algorithm. TCR overlap was measured as the percentage of unique tumor TCR beta sequences also present in the same patient's peripheral blood. The table was pulled from immuneACCESS by TCRdb, which kept in-frame rearrangements only. Such tables lose some clones; where checked, under half of the loss comes from unresolved V genes, and the rest has no known cause. The D gene and trimming were derived from the DNA, and the V and J assignments and clone size from that table. In all, the sample holds around 100,000 clones, and 81% of those were seen once. Together, the top ten hold approximately 12% of the sample.

The germline V gene encodes CDR1 LNHDA and CDR2 SQIVND (reference sequence). Including cysteine and phenylalanine, the CDR3 has 14 amino acids. The sequence is cut down to CDR3 DNA, 42 bases in frame from base 1. V is cut back by 7 bases and J by 5 bases, with 8 bases in the junction unmatched. The material was blood, obtained before dendritic cell vaccination. This clonotype was sampled from a human donor with glioblastoma. This chain joins TRBV19 to TRBJ1-1, with TRBD1 identical over 9 junction bases. The CDR3 here reads CASKPGQGRTEAFF. In nucleotides, the sequence is TGTGCCAGTAAGCCGGGACAGGGAAGGACTGAAGCTTTCTTT. Extended through the reference TRBV19 and TRBJ1-1 proteins, this CDR3 yields the full variable domain: DGGITQSPKYLFRKEGQNVTLSCEQNLNHDAMYWYRQDPGQGLRLIYYSQIVNDFQKGDIAEGYSVSREKKESFPLTVTSAQKNPTAFYLCASKPGQGRTEAFFGQGTRLTVV.